The 12 T cell receptor beta chains below all came from one sample that was sequenced in a study of T cells after yellow fever vaccination. TCRdb recomputed calls from the 5' RACE reads with MiXCR, one row per CDR3 protein. The table records under 150,000 distinct CDR3 sequences, 7.7% of them present only once. Sequences were derived from CD4+ T cells sorted from PBMCs, sampled 5 days after the yellow fever booster vaccination. The receptor source for this set is a man aged 25 to 45 who received the YFV17D yellow fever vaccine.

The gene calls are TRBV12-3 or TRBV12-4 and TRBJ1-6; D perhaps matches TRBD1 (6 bases). Trimming left V 7 bases short and J 9 bases short, with 16 bases between. The CDR3 sequence is 14 residues long. The CDR3 protein is CASTLDRLGSPLHF. The CDR3 DNA reads TGTGCCAGCACCCTCGACAGGCTAGGTTCACCCCTCCACTTT.

This clonotype was seen ten or more times. The chain links TRBV20-1 to TRBJ2-5; D possibly uses TRBD1 or TRBD2 (5 bases each). The V gene's germline CDR1 is DFQATT and CDR2 SNEGSKA (reference sequence). The V and J ends lost 5 bases and 0 bases respectively, with 10 bases between them. This CDR3 comprises 13 residues. The CDR3 DNA reads TGCAGTGCTCACCGGGGCAACCAAGAGACCCAGTACTTC. It translates to CSAHRGNQETQYF.

This clonotype was detected ten times or more. The chain combines TRBV30 with TRBJ2-3; possibly TRBD1 for D (6 bases). V was shortened by 0 bases and J by 3 bases, with 16 bases between the two germline ends. The germline V gene has CDR1 GTSNPN and CDR2 SVGIG (reference sequence). The CDR3 length is 16 residues. The CDR3 DNA is TGTGCCTGGAGTGTACACGGGACACGTCGGACAGATACGCAGTATTTT. It translates to CAWSVHGTRRTDTQYF.

This clonotype was detected ten times or more. The J gene is TRBJ2-3, the V gene TRBV5-1, with D possibly being TRBD1 or TRBD2 (6 bases each). CDR1 and CDR2 (germline): SGHRS, YFSETQ. This CDR3 spans 15 amino acids. V shed 4 bases and J shed 2 bases, with 14 bases lying between them. CDR3 DNA: TGCGCCAGCAGCAAAGGGGGACTTGTCACAGATACGCAGTATTTT. Translated: CASSKGGLVTDTQYF.

This clonotype was recorded many times. The chain joins TRBV7-8 to TRBJ2-4; D is uncertain. Germline CDR1 is SGHVS and CDR2 is FQNEAQ. The CDR3 sequence is 12 residues long. Trimming cost V 1 base and J 8 bases, with 6 bases left between them. This CDR3 reads CASSLGFDIQYF. As DNA, the CDR3 is TGTGCCAGCAGCTTAGGATTCGACATTCAGTACTTC. Looking up the rest from reference TRBV7-8 and TRBJ2-4 gives the full variable domain: GAGVSQSPRYKVAKRGQDVALRCDPISGHVSLFWYQQALGQGPEFLTYFQNEAQLDKSGLPSDRFFAERPEGSVSTLKIQRTQQEDSAVYLCASSLGFDIQYFGAGTRLSVL.

This clonotype occurred many times. V and J are TRBV5-1 and TRBJ2-1; 7 bases are shared with TRBD1. The CDR3 totals 13 residues. J gave up 8 bases and V 5 bases, and 7 bases lay outside the gene matches. In germline, CDR1 is SGHRS, CDR2 YFSETQ. The CDR3 sequence: CASSPQGWDEQFF. For the CDR3, the DNA is TGCGCCAGCAGTCCACAGGGGTGGGATGAGCAGTTCTTC.

At least ten counts were recorded for this clonotype. The genes are TRBV9 and TRBJ2-1; 9 nucleotides align to TRBD2. Per the germline V gene, CDR1 is SGDLS and CDR2 is YYNGEE. The CDR3 is 15 amino acids. J was trimmed by 5 bases and V by 1 base; bases with no gene match: 4. CDR3 DNA sequence: TGTGCCAGCAGCGTAAGCGGGAGGAACAACAATGAGCAGTTCTTC. Translation: CASSVSGRNNNEQFF. The full variable domain, with the rest looked up from reference TRBV9 and TRBJ2-1, is DSGVTQTPKHLITATGQRVTLRCSPRSGDLSVYWYQQSLDQGLQFLIQYYNGEERAKGNILERFSAQQFPDLHSELNLSSLELGDSALYFCASSVSGRNNNEQFFGPGTRLTVL.

The gene calls are TRBV20-1 and TRBJ2-7; D possibly corresponds to TRBD2 (5 bases). The CDR3 length is 15 residues. The V and J ends lost 2 bases and 4 bases respectively, with 18 bases between them. Per germline, CDR1 DFQATT and CDR2 SNEGSKA (reference sequence). In DNA, the CDR3 is TGCAGTGCTAGATGGGCGGGCGGGTCTACTTACGAGCAGTACTTC. Translation gives CSARWAGGSTYEQYF.

At least ten counts were recorded for this clonotype. CDR3 amino acids: CSASKRPGELFF. The CDR3 DNA reads TGCAGTGCTAGCAAGCGGCCCGGGGAGCTGTTTTTT. The chain uses TRBV20-1 and TRBJ2-2; tentative D call: TRBD2 (5 bases). The V end lost 3 bases, the J end lost 6 bases, and 8 bases lay between the germline ends. Germline assignment: CDR1 DFQATT and CDR2 SNEGSKA (reference sequence). The CDR3 extends over 12 amino acids.

This clonotype has a count of ten or more. The CDR3 DNA is TGTGCCAGCAGACCTAGCCACAGGGGGTCCTACGAGCAGTACTTC. It is translated as CASRPSHRGSYEQYF. This chain connects TRBV7-8 to TRBJ2-7; 8 bases align to TRBD1. Germline V lookup: CDR1 SGHVS, CDR2 FQNEAQ. The CDR3 is 15 residues long. Trimming at V came to 6 bases and at J to 1 base, leaving 8 bases not matched to a gene.

This clonotype was recorded at least ten times. The V and J genes are TRBV11-2 and TRBJ2-4; either TRBD1 or TRBD2 may supply D (6 bases each). Germline values: CDR1 SGHAT, CDR2 FQNNGV. The V and J ends lost 0 bases and 1 base respectively, with 13 bases between them. The CDR3 sequence is 17 residues long. CDR3 region: CASSLEIRGRAKNIQYF. The CDR3, as DNA: TGTGCCAGCAGCTTAGAGATTAGGGGGAGGGCCAAAAACATTCAGTACTTC.

This clonotype was detected many times. CDR3 nucleotides: TGTGCCAGCAGTTACCGGACTAGCGGCTACAATGAGCAGTTCTTC. This sequence encodes CASSYRTSGYNEQFF. V is TRBV6-5 and J is TRBJ2-1; 10 bases are shared with TRBD2. The CDR3 has 15 residues. The V segment lost 2 bases and the J segment 3 bases; nucleotides outside the gene matches: 1. Germline loops: CDR1 MNHEY, CDR2 SVGAGI.